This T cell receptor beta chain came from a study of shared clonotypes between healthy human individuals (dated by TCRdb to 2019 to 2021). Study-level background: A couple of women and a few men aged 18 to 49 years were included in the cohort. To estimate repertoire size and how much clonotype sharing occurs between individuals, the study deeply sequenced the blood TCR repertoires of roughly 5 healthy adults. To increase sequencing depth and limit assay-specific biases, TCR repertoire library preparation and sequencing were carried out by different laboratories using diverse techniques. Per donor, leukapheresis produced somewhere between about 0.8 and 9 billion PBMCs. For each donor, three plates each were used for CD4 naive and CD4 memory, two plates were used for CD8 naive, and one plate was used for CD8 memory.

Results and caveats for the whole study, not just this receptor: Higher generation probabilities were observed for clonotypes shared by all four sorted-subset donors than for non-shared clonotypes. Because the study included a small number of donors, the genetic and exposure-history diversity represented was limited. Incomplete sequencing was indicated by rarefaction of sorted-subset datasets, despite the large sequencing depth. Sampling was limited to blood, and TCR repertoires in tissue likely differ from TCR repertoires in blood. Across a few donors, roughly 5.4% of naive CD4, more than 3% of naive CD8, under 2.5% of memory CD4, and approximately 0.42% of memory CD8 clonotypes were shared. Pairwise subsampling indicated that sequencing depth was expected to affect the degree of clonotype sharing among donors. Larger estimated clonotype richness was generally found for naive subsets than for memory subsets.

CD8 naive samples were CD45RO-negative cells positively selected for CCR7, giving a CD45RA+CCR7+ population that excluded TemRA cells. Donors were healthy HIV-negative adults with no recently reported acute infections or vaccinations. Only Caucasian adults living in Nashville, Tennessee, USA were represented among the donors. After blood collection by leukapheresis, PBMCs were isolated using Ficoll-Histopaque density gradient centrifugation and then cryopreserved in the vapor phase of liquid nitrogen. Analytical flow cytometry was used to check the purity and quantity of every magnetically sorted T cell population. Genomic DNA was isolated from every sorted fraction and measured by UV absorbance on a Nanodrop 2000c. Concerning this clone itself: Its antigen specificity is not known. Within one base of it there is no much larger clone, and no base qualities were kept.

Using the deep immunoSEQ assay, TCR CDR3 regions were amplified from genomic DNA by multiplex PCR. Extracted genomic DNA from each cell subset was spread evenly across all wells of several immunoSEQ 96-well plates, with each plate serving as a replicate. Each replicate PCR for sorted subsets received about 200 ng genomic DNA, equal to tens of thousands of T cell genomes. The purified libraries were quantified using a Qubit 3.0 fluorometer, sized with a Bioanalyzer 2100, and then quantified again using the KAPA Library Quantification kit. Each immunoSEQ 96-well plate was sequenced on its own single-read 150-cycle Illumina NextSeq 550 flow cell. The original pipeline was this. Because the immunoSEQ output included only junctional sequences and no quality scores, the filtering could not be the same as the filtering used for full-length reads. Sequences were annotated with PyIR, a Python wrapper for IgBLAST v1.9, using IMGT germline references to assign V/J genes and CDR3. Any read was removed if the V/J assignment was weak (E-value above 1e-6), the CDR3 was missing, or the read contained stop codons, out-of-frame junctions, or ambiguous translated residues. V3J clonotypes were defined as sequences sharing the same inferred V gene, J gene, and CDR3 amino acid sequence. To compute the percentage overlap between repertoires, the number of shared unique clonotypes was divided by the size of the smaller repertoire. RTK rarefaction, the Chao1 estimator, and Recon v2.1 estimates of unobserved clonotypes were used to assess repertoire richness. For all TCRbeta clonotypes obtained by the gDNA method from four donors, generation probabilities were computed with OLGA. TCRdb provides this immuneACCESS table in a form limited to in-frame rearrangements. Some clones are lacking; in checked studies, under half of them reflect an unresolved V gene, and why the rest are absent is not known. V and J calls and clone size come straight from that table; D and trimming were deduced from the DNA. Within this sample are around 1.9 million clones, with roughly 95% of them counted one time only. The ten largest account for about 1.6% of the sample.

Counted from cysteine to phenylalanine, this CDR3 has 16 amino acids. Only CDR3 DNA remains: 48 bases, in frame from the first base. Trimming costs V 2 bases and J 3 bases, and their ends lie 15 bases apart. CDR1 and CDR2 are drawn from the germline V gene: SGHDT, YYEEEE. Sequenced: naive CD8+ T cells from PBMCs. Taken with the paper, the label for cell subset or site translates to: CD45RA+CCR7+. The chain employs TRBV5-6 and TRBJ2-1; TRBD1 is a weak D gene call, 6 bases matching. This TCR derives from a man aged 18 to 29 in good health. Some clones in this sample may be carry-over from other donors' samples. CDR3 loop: CASSFLPTGGYNEQFF. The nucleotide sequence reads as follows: TGTGCCAGCAGCTTCCTGCCGACAGGCGGCTACAATGAGCAGTTCTTC.